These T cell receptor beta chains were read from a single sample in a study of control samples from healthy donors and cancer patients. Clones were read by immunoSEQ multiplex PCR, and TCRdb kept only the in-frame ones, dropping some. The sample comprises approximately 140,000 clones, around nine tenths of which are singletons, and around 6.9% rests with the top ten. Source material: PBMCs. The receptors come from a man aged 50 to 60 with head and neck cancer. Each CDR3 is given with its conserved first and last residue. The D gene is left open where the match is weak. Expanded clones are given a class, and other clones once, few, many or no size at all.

CDR3 DNA: TGTGCCAGCAGCTCAGGACAGGACTACAATGAGCAGTTCTTC
CDR3 protein: CASSSGQDYNEQFF
J gene: TRBJ2-1
V gene: TRBV5-4
clone size: few
D gene: TRBD1

CDR3 DNA: TGTGCCAGCAGCTTATACGGCGGGAGTGCCTACAATGAGCAGTTCTTC
CDR3 protein: CASSLYGGSAYNEQFF
J gene: TRBJ2-1
V gene: TRBV7-2
clone size: .
D gene: TRBD2

CDR3 DNA: TGTGCCAGCAGCCAATCTCCCTCAGGGTCGAATCAGCCCCAGCATTTT
CDR3 protein: CASSQSPSGSNQPQHF
J gene: TRBJ1-5
V gene: TRBV16
clone size: .
D gene: .

CDR3 DNA: TGTGCCAGCAGGCTCTTGACAGGGGGCGCAGATACGCAGTATTTT
CDR3 protein: CASRLLTGGADTQYF
J gene: TRBJ2-3
V gene: TRBV6-5
clone size: .
D gene: TRBD1

CDR3 DNA: TGTGCCAGCGGCGGACTACTGAATTCCAGGGATACGCAGTATTTT
CDR3 protein: CASGGLLNSRDTQYF
J gene: TRBJ2-3
V gene: TRBV6-5
clone size: .
D gene: .

CDR3 DNA: TGTGCCAGCAGTTTGCAGGAGACGGGCTACGAGCAGTACTTC
CDR3 protein: CASSLQETGYEQYF
J gene: TRBJ2-7
V gene: TRBV28
clone size: .
D gene: .

CDR3 DNA: TGTGCCAGCAGTCCCCGGGACAGGCCCGGGGAGCTGTTTTTT
CDR3 protein: CASSPRDRPGELFF
J gene: TRBJ2-2
V gene: TRBV27
clone size: .
D gene: TRBD1

CDR3 DNA: TGTGCCAGCTCAAGTACCGACAGGGGACAAGAGACCCAGTACTTC
CDR3 protein: CASSSTDRGQETQYF
J gene: TRBJ2-5
V gene: TRBV18
clone size: .
D gene: TRBD1

CDR3 DNA: TGTGCCAGCAGTCCCTTGGGAACAGGGAGGGAAAAACTGTTTTTT
CDR3 protein: CASSPLGTGREKLFF
J gene: TRBJ1-4
V gene: TRBV27
clone size: once
D gene: .

CDR3 DNA: TGTGCCAGCTACAGGGGCACTAATGAAAAACTGTTTTTT
CDR3 protein: CASYRGTNEKLFF
J gene: TRBJ1-4
V gene: TRBV6-6
clone size: .
D gene: TRBD1

CDR3 DNA: TGTGCCAGCAGTTTAGGGGGCGATACCTACGAGCAGTACTTC
CDR3 protein: CASSLGGDTYEQYF
J gene: TRBJ2-7
V gene: TRBV27
clone size: .
D gene: .

CDR3 DNA: TGTGCCAGCAGCTTGGGACCGAGCTCCTACAATGAGCAGTTCTTC
CDR3 protein: CASSLGPSSYNEQFF
J gene: TRBJ2-1
V gene: TRBV7-3
clone size: once
D gene: .

CDR3 DNA: TGCGCCAGCAGCTTGTGGTTCGGTACAGGGGATGAAGCTTTCTTT
CDR3 protein: CASSLWFGTGDEAFF
J gene: TRBJ1-1
V gene: TRBV5-1
clone size: .
D gene: TRBD1

CDR3 DNA: TGTGCCAGCAGAATAAACGGCGGAGCTTTCTTT
CDR3 protein: CASRINGGAFF
J gene: TRBJ1-1
V gene: TRBV12-3/TRBV12-4
clone size: once
D gene: .

CDR3 DNA: TGTGCCAGCAGCTTGGCAGCGGGGGGGTTGTTCGGGGAGCTGTTTTTT
CDR3 protein: CASSLAAGGLFGELFF
J gene: TRBJ2-2
V gene: TRBV5-4
clone size: .
D gene: TRBD2

CDR3 DNA: TGCGCCAGCAGCTCCCGGGGGGTGAACACTGAAGCTTTCTTT
CDR3 protein: CASSSRGVNTEAFF
J gene: TRBJ1-1
V gene: TRBV5-1
clone size: .
D gene: .

CDR3 DNA: TGCGCCAGCAGTGAGGGGGGCTGGGGAAATTCACCCCTCCACTTT
CDR3 protein: CASSEGGWGNSPLHF
J gene: TRBJ1-6
V gene: TRBV10-2
clone size: .
D gene: .

CDR3 DNA: TGTGCCAGCAGCGCCGGGGACAGGGGTTACGAAAAACTGTTTTTT
CDR3 protein: CASSAGDRGYEKLFF
J gene: TRBJ1-4
V gene: TRBV9
clone size: .
D gene: TRBD1

CDR3 DNA: TGTGCCAGCAGCTTAGTAACGGGGGGTAATGAGCAGTTCTTC
CDR3 protein: CASSLVTGGNEQFF
J gene: TRBJ2-1
V gene: TRBV11-2
clone size: .
D gene: TRBD2

CDR3 DNA: TGTGCCAGCAGCTTAGGGGAATTTGGCTATGGCTACACCTTC
CDR3 protein: CASSLGEFGYGYTF
J gene: TRBJ1-2
V gene: TRBV11-2
clone size: .
D gene: .

CDR3 DNA: TGTGCCACCAGTGTAACAGGGGGCTCGGAGACCCAGTACTTC
CDR3 protein: CATSVTGGSETQYF
J gene: TRBJ2-5
V gene: TRBV24-1
clone size: .
D gene: TRBD1

CDR3 DNA: TGTGCCACCAGGGGGGCCACCGGGGAGCTGTTTTTT
CDR3 protein: CATRGATGELFF
J gene: TRBJ2-2
V gene: TRBV24-1
clone size: .
D gene: .

CDR3 DNA: TGTGCCAGCAGTTCTCCTCAGGGGGCCTACGAGCAGTACTTC
CDR3 protein: CASSSPQGAYEQYF
J gene: TRBJ2-7
V gene: TRBV28
clone size: .
D gene: TRBD1

CDR3 DNA: TGTGCCAGCAGAGCAGCGGGGGGAAATGAGCAGTTCTTC
CDR3 protein: CASRAAGGNEQFF
J gene: TRBJ2-1
V gene: TRBV11-2
clone size: few
D gene: TRBD2

CDR3 DNA: TGTGCCAGCAGCCAACTTCCCACGACAGGGTCCTACAATGAGCAGTTCTTC
CDR3 protein: CASSQLPTTGSYNEQFF
J gene: TRBJ2-1
V gene: TRBV3-1/TRBV3-2
clone size: .
D gene: TRBD1

CDR3 DNA: TGCAGCGTTGCTGGGGGGGCTTTCCTCCTCACTGAAGCTTTCTTT
CDR3 protein: CSVAGGAFLLTEAFF
J gene: TRBJ1-1
V gene: TRBV29-1
clone size: .
D gene: .

CDR3 DNA: TGCAGCGTTGTTGCCAAGGGGAGGGCACGGGAGCAGTACTTC
CDR3 protein: CSVVAKGRAREQYF
J gene: TRBJ2-7
V gene: TRBV29-1
clone size: .
D gene: TRBD2

CDR3 DNA: TGTGCCAGCAGAAACCAACTTTTCACAGATACGCAGTATTTT
CDR3 protein: CASRNQLFTDTQYF
J gene: TRBJ2-3
V gene: TRBV6-6
clone size: .
D gene: .

CDR3 DNA: TGTGCCAGCAGCTTTGGAGGGACTGGGGCCAACGTCCTGACTTTC
CDR3 protein: CASSFGGTGANVLTF
J gene: TRBJ2-6
V gene: TRBV7-8
clone size: few
D gene: .

CDR3 DNA: TGTGCCATCAGTGAATGGGCAGGGGGGAACACCGGGGAGCTGTTTTTT
CDR3 protein: CAISEWAGGNTGELFF
J gene: TRBJ2-2
V gene: TRBV10-3
clone size: .
D gene: TRBD1

CDR3 DNA: TGTGCCACCAGTGACACGACAGGGCTTGAAGCTTTCTTT
CDR3 protein: CATSDTTGLEAFF
J gene: TRBJ1-1
V gene: TRBV24-1
clone size: once
D gene: TRBD1

CDR3 DNA: TGCGCCCCCGATGGGAATGACCCTTTCCTCCACTTT
CDR3 protein: CAPDGNDPFLHF
J gene: TRBJ1-6
V gene: TRBV10-1
clone size: .
D gene: .

CDR3 DNA: TGCGCCAGCAGCTTGGACGGACAGGGTCCCTACAATGAGCAGTTCTTC
CDR3 protein: CASSLDGQGPYNEQFF
J gene: TRBJ2-1
V gene: TRBV5-1
clone size: .
D gene: TRBD1

CDR3 DNA: TGTGCCAGCAGCTATCCTGGAAACACCATATATTTT
CDR3 protein: CASSYPGNTIYF
J gene: TRBJ1-3
V gene: TRBV3-1/TRBV3-2
clone size: .
D gene: .

CDR3 DNA: TGTGCCAGCAGCTTAACAGGGGGCGTTAAGTCACCCCTCCACTTT
CDR3 protein: CASSLTGGVKSPLHF
J gene: TRBJ1-6
V gene: TRBV7-9
clone size: .
D gene: TRBD1

CDR3 DNA: TGTGCCAGCAGCTCTTTGTGGGCAGGGGAATACGAGCAGTACTTC
CDR3 protein: CASSSLWAGEYEQYF
J gene: TRBJ2-7
V gene: TRBV7-2
clone size: .
D gene: .

CDR3 DNA: TGTGCCAGCCGCATTGACAGGGACACTGAAGCTTTCTTT
CDR3 protein: CASRIDRDTEAFF
J gene: TRBJ1-1
V gene: TRBV12-3/TRBV12-4
clone size: .
D gene: TRBD1

CDR3 DNA: TGTGCCAGCAGCCGGCTGGTTTCCAACACTGAAGCTTTCTTT
CDR3 protein: CASSRLVSNTEAFF
J gene: TRBJ1-1
V gene: TRBV3-1/TRBV3-2
clone size: .
D gene: .

CDR3 DNA: TGTGCCAGCAGCCTAGGGGTCTCCTATAATTCACCCCTCCACTTT
CDR3 protein: CASSLGVSYNSPLHF
J gene: TRBJ1-6
V gene: TRBV27
clone size: .
D gene: .

CDR3 DNA: TGTGCCAGCAGCCCACAGGGTTTTAACTCCTACAATGAGCAGTTCTTC
CDR3 protein: CASSPQGFNSYNEQFF
J gene: TRBJ2-1
V gene: TRBV5-6
clone size: many
D gene: .

CDR3 DNA: TGTGCCAGCAGCCGGACAGGGGCGAATTCACCCCTCCACTTT
CDR3 protein: CASSRTGANSPLHF
J gene: TRBJ1-6
V gene: TRBV6-5
clone size: .
D gene: TRBD1

CDR3 DNA: TGCAGTGCTAGTTTACAGGGAATCTATAGCAATCAGCCCCAGCATTTT
CDR3 protein: CSASLQGIYSNQPQHF
J gene: TRBJ1-5
V gene: TRBV20-1
clone size: .
D gene: .

CDR3 DNA: TGTGCCAGCAGTTCCATTCTGGGACAGGTTTACGAGCAGTACTTC
CDR3 protein: CASSSILGQVYEQYF
J gene: TRBJ2-7
V gene: TRBV27
clone size: few
D gene: TRBD1

CDR3 DNA: TGTGCCAGTAGTATAGGAGGGCAGAGGGACATTCAGTACTTC
CDR3 protein: CASSIGGQRDIQYF
J gene: TRBJ2-4
V gene: TRBV19
clone size: once
D gene: .

CDR3 DNA: TGTGCCAGCAGCCCCTATACCCGGGCCTCGGCGCAGTACTTC
CDR3 protein: CASSPYTRASAQYF
J gene: TRBJ2-7
V gene: TRBV14
clone size: few
D gene: .

CDR3 DNA: TGCGCCAGCAGCCACCCCAGCCCCACAGGGGGCAACAATCAGCCCCAGCATTTT
CDR3 protein: CASSHPSPTGGNNQPQHF
J gene: TRBJ1-5
V gene: TRBV4-1
clone size: .
D gene: TRBD1

CDR3 DNA: TGTGCCAGCAGTGACCCCTGGGGGGCGCGAACCGGGGAGCTGTTTTTT
CDR3 protein: CASSDPWGARTGELFF
J gene: TRBJ2-2
V gene: TRBV6-1
clone size: once
D gene: .

CDR3 DNA: TGTGCCAGCAGTCCCCAGGGGGATGGCTACACCTTC
CDR3 protein: CASSPQGDGYTF
J gene: TRBJ1-2
V gene: TRBV6-5
clone size: .
D gene: TRBD1

CDR3 DNA: TGCAGTGCGCCAGACTATGGCTACACCTTC
CDR3 protein: CSAPDYGYTF
J gene: TRBJ1-2
V gene: TRBV20-1
clone size: .
D gene: .

CDR3 DNA: TGTGCCAGCAGCCCCGAATTCGGGGGAGGCTACACCTTC
CDR3 protein: CASSPEFGGGYTF
J gene: TRBJ1-2
V gene: TRBV5-8
clone size: .
D gene: .

CDR3 DNA: TGCGCCAGTCGCCTCGAAGGTGAAGCTTTCTTT
CDR3 protein: CASRLEGEAFF
J gene: TRBJ1-1
V gene: TRBV5-1
clone size: .
D gene: .

CDR3 DNA: TGTGCCAGCAGGGCAGGGGGCTACGAGCAGTACTTC
CDR3 protein: CASRAGGYEQYF
J gene: TRBJ2-7
V gene: TRBV28
clone size: .
D gene: TRBD1

CDR3 DNA: TGTGCCAGTAGACCCCTCGGGGTAGGGGGCTTTACAACTAATGAAAAACTGTTTTTT
CDR3 protein: CASRPLGVGGFTTNEKLFF
J gene: TRBJ1-4
V gene: TRBV19
clone size: .
D gene: TRBD1

CDR3 DNA: TGTGCCAGTAAAACCACAGGGGGCGTTGATACGCAGTATTTT
CDR3 protein: CASKTTGGVDTQYF
J gene: TRBJ2-3
V gene: TRBV19
clone size: once
D gene: TRBD1

CDR3 DNA: TGTGCCAGCAGCTTAGAGGGCTATGGCTACACCTTC
CDR3 protein: CASSLEGYGYTF
J gene: TRBJ1-2
V gene: TRBV11-2
clone size: .
D gene: .

CDR3 DNA: TGCGCCAGCAGCCAAGAAGTGACTAGTGGCGACTACAATGAGCAGTTCTTC
CDR3 protein: CASSQEVTSGDYNEQFF
J gene: TRBJ2-1
V gene: TRBV4-1
clone size: .
D gene: .

CDR3 DNA: TGTGCCAGCACCCTGGCAGGGTCGGGTTTGAACACCGGGGAGCTGTTTTTT
CDR3 protein: CASTLAGSGLNTGELFF
J gene: TRBJ2-2
V gene: TRBV28
clone size: .
D gene: .

CDR3 DNA: TGTGCCAGCAGTTTAGGTCGGAACACTGAAGCTTTCTTT
CDR3 protein: CASSLGRNTEAFF
J gene: TRBJ1-1
V gene: TRBV28
clone size: .
D gene: .